These 3 T cell receptor beta chains share one sample of origin, sequenced in a study of a mutant IDH1 vaccine in newly diagnosed glioma. Indicated time point: week 47, end of study. Vaccine doses each comprised 300 ug of mutant IDH1 20-mer peptide, with topical imiquimod. Their specific antigens are unknown. TCRdb's copy holds only in-frame clones and misses some; the assay was immunoSEQ multiplex PCR. Of about 56,000 clones detected, around 75% appear once; the ten largest clones hold roughly 5.6%. Sequencing used PBMCs, obtained from a glioma patient whose treatment included an IDH1 peptide vaccine. These TCRs come from a man between 45 and 60 years old with glioma.

The chain employs TRBV18 and TRBJ1-4; D remains ambiguous. Germline V gives CDR1 KGHSH, CDR2 LQKENI. The CDR3 length is 16 residues. Between the trimmed V and J ends, which lost 1 base and 5 bases, there was a span of 14 bases. The CDR3 is CASSPRAQQQNEKLFF. The CDR3 region has the DNA TGTGCCAGCTCACCACGGGCACAGCAGCAGAATGAAAAACTGTTTTTT.

The V gene is TRBV6-5, the J gene TRBJ1-5; 7 nucleotides line up with TRBD1. V trimming: 5 bases; J trimming: 7 bases; junction bases outside the gene matches: 8. Germline V gene lookup returns CDR1 MNHEY and CDR2 SVGAGI. This CDR3 has 14 residues. CDR3 in amino acids: CASSNYRGDQPQHF. The CDR3 nucleotides are TGTGCCAGCAGTAACTACAGGGGAGACCAGCCCCAGCATTTT.

The sample holds a few counts of this clone. The J gene is TRBJ2-7, the V gene TRBV10-3, with D possibly being TRBD1 (6 bases). The germline CDR1 and CDR2 sequences are ENHRY and SYGVKD. V was cut by 6 bases and J by 0 bases, with 9 bases left in between. CDR3 size: 13 residues. CDR3 bases: TGTGCCATCAGCCGACAGGACTCCTACGAGCAGTACTTC. This encodes CAISRQDSYEQYF.